This T cell receptor (beta chain) was retrieved from a study of blood T cells in healthy people across ages. This clonotype was picked up a small number of times. Its antigen is as yet unknown. Germline assignment: CDR1 MNHEY and CDR2 SVGEGT. Trimming removed 10 bases from V and 2 bases from J; junction bases left unmatched: 3. This CDR3 has 12 amino acids. Overall study findings and caveats: The percentage of naive T cells correlated strongly with TCR beta diversity. Diversity estimates drawn from one million T cells were deemed underestimates. Both higher diversity and more naive CD4+ cells marked long-lived donors when set against aged donors.

The use of a sample-barcoded 5' primer and a J-beta primer mix characterized a second PCR of roughly 6 to 11 cycles. A template-switch adaptor that had 12 random nucleotides put a tag on each cDNA molecule. TCRdb re-derived calls from the 5' RACE reads in MiXCR, one entry per CDR3 protein. This table has 1.5 million to 2 million distinct CDR3 sequences, under 30% appearing once. The sample comprised blood. This TCR was sampled from a woman in her 30s in good health. This chain links TRBV6-2 or TRBV6-3 with TRBJ2-3, with 7 bases that match TRBD2. CDR3 nucleotide sequence: TGTGCCATCGCGGGGGTCACAGATACGCAGTATTTT. Translating gives CAIAGVTDTQYF.